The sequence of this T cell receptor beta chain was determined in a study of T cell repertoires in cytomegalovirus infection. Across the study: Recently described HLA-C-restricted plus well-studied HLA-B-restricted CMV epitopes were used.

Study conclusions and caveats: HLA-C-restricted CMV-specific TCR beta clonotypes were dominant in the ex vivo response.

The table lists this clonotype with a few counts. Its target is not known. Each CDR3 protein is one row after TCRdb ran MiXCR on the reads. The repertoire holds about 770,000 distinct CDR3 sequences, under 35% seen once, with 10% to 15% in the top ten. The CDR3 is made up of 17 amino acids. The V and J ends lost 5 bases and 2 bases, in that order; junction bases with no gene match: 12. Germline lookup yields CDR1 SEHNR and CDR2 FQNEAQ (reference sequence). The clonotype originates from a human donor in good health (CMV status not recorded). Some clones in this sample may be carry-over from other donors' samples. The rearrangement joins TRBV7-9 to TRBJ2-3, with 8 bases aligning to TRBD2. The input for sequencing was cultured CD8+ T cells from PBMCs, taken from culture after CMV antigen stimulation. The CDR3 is CASSPAGLAIHTDTQYF. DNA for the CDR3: TGTGCCAGCAGCCCCGCTGGACTAGCTATTCACACAGATACGCAGTATTTT. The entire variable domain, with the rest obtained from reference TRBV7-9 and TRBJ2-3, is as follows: DTGVSQNPRHKITKRGQNVTFRCDPISEHNRLYWYRQTLGQGPEFLTYFQNEAQLEKSRLLSDRFSAERPKGSFSTLEIQRTEQGDSAMYLCASSPAGLAIHTDTQYFGPGTRLTVL.